Listed below are T cell receptor beta chains from one sample, sequenced in a study of blood T cell repertoires in COVID-19. Profiling relied on immunoSEQ multiplex PCR, and the TCRdb table lists in-frame clones only, not all of them. The sample records about 98,000 clones, about 89% being singletons. Sequencing input: peripheral blood. The receptors originated from a man aged 50 to 59 with acute or convalescent COVID-19. Each CDR3 is given with its conserved first and last residue. The order of the fields is clone size, V gene, D gene, J gene, CDR3 protein, CDR3 DNA. The D gene is left open where the match is weak. Clone sizes are given selectively: once, few, many, or a class where the clone is expanded.

size: -
V: TRBV2
D: -
J: TRBJ1-5
CDR3: CASSEEVVRTPSNQPQHF
DNA: TGTGCCAGCAGTGAAGAAGTAGTCAGGACACCAAGCAATCAGCCCCAGCATTTT

size: -
V: TRBV3-1/TRBV3-2
D: TRBD1
J: TRBJ1-4
CDR3: CASSQLGTGVEKLFF
DNA: TGTGCCAGCAGCCAACTCGGGACAGGGGTTGAAAAACTGTTTTTT

size: few
V: TRBV19
D: -
J: TRBJ1-1
CDR3: CASSIRRGNTEAFF
DNA: TGTGCCAGTAGTATTAGGAGGGGAAACACTGAAGCTTTCTTT

size: once
V: TRBV7-9
D: -
J: TRBJ1-1
CDR3: CASSLYARGKYTEAFF
DNA: TGTGCCAGCAGCTTATATGCGAGGGGGAAGTACACTGAAGCTTTCTTT

size: -
V: TRBV18
D: -
J: TRBJ1-2
CDR3: CASSPGQGRQEDYGYTF
DNA: TGTGCCAGCTCACCGGGGCAGGGAAGACAAGAGGACTATGGCTACACCTTC

size: -
V: TRBV11-1
D: -
J: TRBJ2-3
CDR3: CASSFSEADTQYF
DNA: TGTGCCAGCAGCTTTTCCGAGGCAGATACGCAGTATTTT

size: -
V: TRBV2
D: -
J: TRBJ2-3
CDR3: CASSEISWKPTDTQYF
DNA: TGTGCCAGCAGTGAGATTAGCTGGAAACCCACAGATACGCAGTATTTT

size: -
V: TRBV5-4
D: -
J: TRBJ1-2
CDR3: CASSYPHRGSEGYTF
DNA: TGTGCCAGCAGCTACCCCCACAGAGGGTCGGAAGGCTACACCTTC

size: -
V: TRBV19
D: -
J: TRBJ1-1
CDR3: CASKPENKAEAFF
DNA: TGTGCCAGTAAGCCGGAGAACAAGGCTGAAGCTTTCTTT

size: -
V: TRBV2
D: -
J: TRBJ2-3
CDR3: CASSEAIFTNTISTDTQYF
DNA: TGTGCCAGCAGTGAAGCTATTTTTACGAACACAATTAGCACAGATACGCAGTATTTT

size: -
V: TRBV7-9
D: TRBD1
J: TRBJ1-3
CDR3: CASSFRGQRDTSGNTIYF
DNA: TGTGCCAGCAGTTTCCGGGGACAGAGGGACACCTCTGGAAACACCATATATTTT